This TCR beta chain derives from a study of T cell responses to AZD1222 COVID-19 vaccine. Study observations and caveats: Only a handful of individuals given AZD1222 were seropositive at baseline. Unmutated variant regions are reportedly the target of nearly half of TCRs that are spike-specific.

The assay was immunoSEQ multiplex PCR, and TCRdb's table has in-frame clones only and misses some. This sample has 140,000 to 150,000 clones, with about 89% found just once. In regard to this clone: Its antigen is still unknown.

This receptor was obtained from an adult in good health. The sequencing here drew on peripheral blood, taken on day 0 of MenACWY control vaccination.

The CDR3 sequence is CASLRQGRSGELFF. CDR3 DNA: TGTGCCAGCTTGAGACAGGGCAGGAGCGGGGAGCTGTTTTTT. This chain connects TRBV6-6 to TRBJ2-2; 7 bases fit TRBD1. The CDR3 runs to 14 residues. J gave up 7 bases and V 8 bases, and 10 bases lay outside the gene matches. Germline CDR1 reads MNHNY; CDR2 reads SVGAGI (reference sequence).